This T cell receptor (beta chain) was identified during a study of cytomegalovirus exposure and HLA in healthy donors. Trimming stripped 4 bases from V and 2 bases from J, with 4 bases between. The CDR3 totals 11 residues. Germline V gene lookup returns CDR1 DFQATT and CDR2 SNEGSKA (reference sequence). Note on this clone: Its specificity is not known.

Healthy donors of bone marrow made up the group. The PCR ran on 60 Vbeta and 13 Jbeta primers. The protocol was immunoSEQ multiplex PCR, while the TCRdb copy is restricted to in-frame clones and leaves out a portion. The sample has about 160,000 clones; roughly 70% are singletons. Overall study findings and caveats: An analysis done earlier found most TCR beta V segments productive about 87% or about 30% of the time.

The source material was PBMCs. This TCR derives from a man in his forties or fifties in good health and CMV-seropositive. This chain joins TRBV20-1 and TRBJ2-3; no reliable D call. In DNA, the CDR3 is TGCAGTGCTACCCACACAGATACGCAGTATTTT. Translating gives CSATHTDTQYF.